This entry lists 11 T cell receptor beta chains sequenced from one sample in a study of T-cell memory formation after mild COVID-19 (dated by TCRdb to about 2021). The receptor library was made with 5' RACE. The data were produced on an Illumina NovaSeq 6000. The public reads were reanalyzed by TCRdb: fastp trimming at Q25, MiXCR alignment, in-frame beta chains only. Each CDR3 protein gets just one entry, which takes the most common genes and DNA from the rows behind it. Counted in this sample were some 350,000 distinct CDR3 sequences; about 16% of them appeared once. The top ten constitute approximately 20% of the sample. Sequencing was done on a sample of PBMCs or a T cell subset sorted from them (not recorded which). These receptors originate from a man between 18 and 35 years old who had mild COVID-19 (a few samples of this study predate the infection). The sample titles of this study are shuffled in the database, so cell type and time point are left out; the donor was told from shared clones.

The J gene is TRBJ2-6, the V gene TRBV6-2 or TRBV6-3; 9 bases map to TRBD1. CDR1 MNHEY and CDR2 SVGEGT come from the germline V gene. This CDR3 comprises 20 residues. J lost 1 base, V lost 7 bases, and 17 bases had no gene match. The CDR3 protein is CASIPSQRGTGFSGANVLTF. The DNA for the CDR3 is TGTGCCAGCATCCCCAGTCAACGGGGGACAGGGTTTTCTGGGGCCAACGTCCTGACTTTC.

This chain links TRBV5-1 with TRBJ1-2, with D unresolved. This CDR3 is 14 amino acids long. Germline V gives CDR1 SGHRS, CDR2 YFSETQ. V was trimmed by 4 bases and J by 5 bases, leaving 15 bases between them. The CDR3 region is CASSPRRQKYGYTF. DNA for the CDR3: TGCGCCAGCAGCCCGAGGCGACAAAAGTATGGCTACACCTTC.

Only a few counts were recorded for this clonotype. The rearrangement joins TRBV11-2 to TRBJ2-1, with unresolved D. The CDR3 covers 12 residues. Between the trimmed V and J ends, which lost 4 bases and 12 bases, there was a span of 13 bases. Germline lookup yields CDR1 SGHAT and CDR2 FQNNGV. CDR3 protein: CASSSTGPSQFF. The CDR3 region has the DNA TGTGCCAGCAGCTCAACGGGTCCATCGCAGTTCTTC.

This rearrangement joins TRBV5-4 to TRBJ2-7; TRBD2 matches 9 bases. Germline V gives CDR1 SGHNT, CDR2 YYREEE (reference sequence). Trimming at V came to 7 bases and at J to 3 bases, leaving 8 bases not matched to a gene. CDR3 length: 14 amino acids. The CDR3 DNA reads TGTGCCAGCGGCAGGACTAGCGAGAACTACGAGCAGTACTTC. Amino acids: CASGRTSENYEQYF.

V is TRBV12-3 or TRBV12-4 and J is TRBJ2-7, with TRBD1 as a possible D gene (5 bases). The CDR3 covers 13 residues. Between the trimmed V and J ends, which lost 2 bases and 3 bases, there was a span of 8 bases. The DNA for the CDR3 is TGTGCCAGCAGTTTAAGGGGCATCTACGAGCAGTACTTC. This encodes CASSLRGIYEQYF.

This clonotype was counted between two and nine times. The chain carries TRBV10-3 and TRBJ1-1; no clear D gene. This CDR3 region has 12 residues. Trimming took 6 bases from V and 3 from J, leaving 8 bases between them. Germline V gene sequence: CDR1 ENHRY, CDR2 SYGVKD. CDR3 sequence: CAIRDGYTEAFF. CDR3 coding DNA: TGTGCCATCAGAGACGGTTACACTGAAGCTTTCTTT.

This clonotype was detected a few times. This rearrangement joins TRBV12-3 or TRBV12-4 to TRBJ2-1; 7 nucleotides match TRBD2. Trimming cost V 3 bases and J 9 bases; bases outside gene matches: 5. The CDR3 spans 13 residues. CDR3 sequence: CASSLDTSAEQFF. The CDR3 region has the DNA TGTGCCAGCAGTTTGGACACTAGCGCTGAGCAGTTCTTC.

This clonotype has ten or more counts. The chain couples TRBV4-1 to TRBJ2-7; D is unresolved. CDR1 and CDR2 from the germline V gene are MGHRA and YSYEKL. Trimming removed 5 bases at V and 0 bases at J, with 8 bases between. The CDR3 contains 13 residues. The CDR3: CASSVASSYEQYV. The CDR3 DNA reads as TGCGCCAGCAGCGTCGCGAGCTCCTACGAGCAGTACGTC.

This clonotype has more than one count but fewer than ten. The V gene is TRBV28, the J gene TRBJ2-7; weak D call: TRBD1 (5 bases). Germline V gene lookup returns CDR1 MDHEN and CDR2 SYDVKM. V was cut by 6 bases and J by 2 bases, with 14 bases left in between. CDR3 length: 14 residues. The CDR3 sequence: CASRPKGSAYEQYV. CDR3 coding DNA: TGTGCCAGCAGACCCAAGGGGTCTGCCTACGAGCAGTACGTC.

The gene calls are TRBV7-3 and TRBJ1-3; D unclear. The CDR3 runs to 15 residues. The germline V and J ends were trimmed by 2 bases and 0 bases, with 8 bases remaining between them. Germline-derived CDR1 and CDR2 are SGHTA and FQGTGA. The CDR3 DNA is TGTGCCAGCAGCTTAGTCAGGTTCTCTGGAAACACCATATATTTT. It is translated as CASSLVRFSGNTIYF.

The chain links TRBV9 to TRBJ2-2; D is possibly TRBD2 (6 bases). Germline CDR1 and CDR2: SGDLS and YYNGEE. The CDR3 length is 14 residues. The V end lost 7 bases, the J end lost 2 bases, and 12 bases lay between the germline ends. The DNA of the CDR3 is TGTGCCAGCGGTGCTGCGGGAAACACCGGGGAGCTGTTTTTT. Translated: CASGAAGNTGELFF. Full variable domain (rest looked up from reference TRBV9 and TRBJ2-2): DSGVTQTPKHLITATGQRVTLRCSPRSGDLSVYWYQQSLDQGLQFLIQYYNGEERAKGNILERFSAQQFPDLHSELNLSSLELGDSALYFCASGAAGNTGELFFGEGSRLTVL.